This T cell receptor beta chain came from a study of T-cell memory formation after mild COVID-19. Background on the study: The two donors had largely donor-specific TCR clusters.

Study outcomes and limitations: Later expanders leaned CD4+, whereas clones that contracted between day 15 and 85 were balanced CD4/CD8. The study found contracting CD4+ clones mainly in CM and EM and contracting CD8+ clones in EMRA.

Germline values: CDR1 MNHEY, CDR2 SVGEGT. The V and J ends lost 6 bases and 9 bases respectively, with 11 bases between them. This CDR3 is 12 amino acids long. Libraries for TCRalpha and TCRbeta carried sample barcodes and unique molecular identifiers via 5'RACE. TCRdb recomputed calls from the 5' RACE reads with MiXCR, one row per CDR3 protein. Found here are a few hundred thousand distinct CDR3 sequences, about 17% of them singletons; the top ten hold about 22%. Only a few counts were recorded for this clonotype. Its matching antigen is unknown. This chain uses TRBV6-2 or TRBV6-3 with TRBJ2-2, with a weak D call TRBD1 (5 bases). The TCR originated in a man aged 18-30 years who had mild COVID-19 (a few samples of this study predate the infection). Cell type and time point are not known. Sequenced material: PBMCs or a T cell subset sorted from them (not recorded which). CDR3 protein: CASRTVLRELFF. CDR3 bases: TGTGCCAGCAGGACAGTACTGCGGGAGCTGTTTTTT.